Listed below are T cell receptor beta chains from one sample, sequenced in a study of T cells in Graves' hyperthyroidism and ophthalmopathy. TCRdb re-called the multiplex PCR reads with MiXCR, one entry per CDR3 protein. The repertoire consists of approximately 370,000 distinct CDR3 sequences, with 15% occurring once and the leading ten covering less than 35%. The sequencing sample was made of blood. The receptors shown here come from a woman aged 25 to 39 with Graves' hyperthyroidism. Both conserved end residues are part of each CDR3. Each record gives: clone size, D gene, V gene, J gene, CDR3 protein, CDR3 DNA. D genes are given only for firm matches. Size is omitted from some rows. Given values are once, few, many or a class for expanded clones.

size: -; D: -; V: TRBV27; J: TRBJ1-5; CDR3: CASSTRRQNQPQHF; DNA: TGTGCCAGCAGTACACGACGGCAGAATCAGCCCCAGCATTTT
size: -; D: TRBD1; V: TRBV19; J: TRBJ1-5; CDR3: CASKGGAYQPQHF; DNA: TGTGCCAGTAAAGGGGGCGCATATCAGCCCCAGCATTTT
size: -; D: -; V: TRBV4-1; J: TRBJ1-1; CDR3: CASSPRQSVNTEAFF; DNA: TGCGCCAGCAGCCCCCGACAGTCCGTGAACACTGAAGCTTTCTTT
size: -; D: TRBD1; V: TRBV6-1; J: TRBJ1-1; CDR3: CASSVDRGFTEAFF; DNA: TGTGCCAGCAGCGTGGACAGGGGGTTCACTGAAGCTTTCTTT
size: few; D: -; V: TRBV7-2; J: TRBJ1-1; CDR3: CASPPQVEAFF; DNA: TGTGCCAGCCCGCCCCAGGTTGAAGCTTTCTTT
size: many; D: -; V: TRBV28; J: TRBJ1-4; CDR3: CASNTRPREKLFF; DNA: TGTGCCAGCAACACCAGGCCCAGGGAAAAACTGTTTTTT
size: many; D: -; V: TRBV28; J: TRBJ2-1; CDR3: CASSPALGSYNEQFF; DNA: TGTGCCAGCAGCCCCGCCCTGGGCTCCTACAATGAGCAGTTCTTC
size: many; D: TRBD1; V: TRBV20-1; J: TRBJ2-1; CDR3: CSVGDRHNEQFF; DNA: TGCAGTGTTGGGGACAGACACAATGAGCAGTTCTTC
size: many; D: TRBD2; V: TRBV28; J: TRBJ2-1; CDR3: CASSSARTSGKYNEQFF; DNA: TGTGCCAGCAGTTCCGCGAGGACTAGCGGTAAATACAATGAGCAGTTCTTC
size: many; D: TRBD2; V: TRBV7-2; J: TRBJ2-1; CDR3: CASSPPGLAGGNEQFF; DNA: TGTGCCAGCAGCCCCCCGGGACTAGCGGGAGGGAATGAGCAGTTCTTC
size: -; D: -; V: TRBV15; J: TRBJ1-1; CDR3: CATSRQGLTEAFF; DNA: TGTGCCACCAGCAGACAGGGGCTCACTGAAGCTTTCTTT
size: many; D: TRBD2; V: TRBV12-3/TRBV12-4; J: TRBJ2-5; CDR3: CASSYGTSGRETQYF; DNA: TGTGCCAGCAGTTACGGGACTAGCGGGAGAGAGACCCAGTACTTC
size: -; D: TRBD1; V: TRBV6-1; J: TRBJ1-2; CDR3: CASRDLRDRTNYGYTF; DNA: TGTGCCAGCAGGGACCTGCGGGACAGAACTAACTATGGCTACACCTTC
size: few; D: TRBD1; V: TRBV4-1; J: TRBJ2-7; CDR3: CASSQRDSYEQYF; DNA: TGCGCCAGCAGCCAGAGGGACAGCTACGAGCAGTACTTC
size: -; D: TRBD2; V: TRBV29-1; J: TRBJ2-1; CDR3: CSVGRLANEQFF; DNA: TGCAGCGTCGGTCGACTAGCGAATGAGCAGTTCTTC
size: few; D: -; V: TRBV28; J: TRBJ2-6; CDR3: CASHSNMWRNSGANVLTF; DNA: TGTGCCAGCCATTCTAATATGTGGCGTAACTCTGGGGCCAACGTCCTGACTTTC
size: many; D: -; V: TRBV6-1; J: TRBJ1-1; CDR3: CATAVPPLNTEAFF; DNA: TGTGCCACAGCAGTCCCACCTCTGAACACTGAAGCTTTCTTT
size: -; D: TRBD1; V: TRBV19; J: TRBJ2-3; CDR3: CASRTGQGTDTQYF; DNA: TGTGCCAGTAGGACGGGACAGGGGACAGATACGCAGTATTTT
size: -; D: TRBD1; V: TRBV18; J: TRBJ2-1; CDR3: CASSYGQGAYNEQFF; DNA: TGTGCCAGCTCATACGGACAGGGGGCCTACAATGAGCAGTTCTTC
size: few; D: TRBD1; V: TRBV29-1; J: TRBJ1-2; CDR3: CSGERQGREGYTF; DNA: TGCAGCGGGGAGAGACAGGGGCGGGAAGGCTACACCTTC
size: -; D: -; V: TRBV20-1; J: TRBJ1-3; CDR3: CSATPQQNTGNTIYF; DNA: TGCAGTGCCACACCCCAACAGAACACTGGAAACACCATATATTTT
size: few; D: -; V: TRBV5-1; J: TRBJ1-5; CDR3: CASRGDPNQPQHF; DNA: TGCGCCAGCCGAGGGGACCCCAATCAGCCCCAGCATTTT
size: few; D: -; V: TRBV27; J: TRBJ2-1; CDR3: CASSPGASACNEQFF; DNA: TGTGCCAGCAGTCCGGGGGCTAGCGCGTGCAATGAGCAGTTCTTC
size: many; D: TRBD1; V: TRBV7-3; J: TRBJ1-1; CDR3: CASSLTGPDTEAFF; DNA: TGTGCCAGCAGCTTGACAGGGCCGGACACTGAAGCTTTCTTT
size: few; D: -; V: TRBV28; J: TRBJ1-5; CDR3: CASSRDGTNQPQHF; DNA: TGTGCCAGCAGCCGGGACGGAACAAATCAGCCCCAGCATTTT
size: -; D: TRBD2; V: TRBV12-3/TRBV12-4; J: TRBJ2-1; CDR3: CASNRGDEQFF; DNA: TGTGCCAGCAACCGGGGGGATGAGCAGTTCTTC
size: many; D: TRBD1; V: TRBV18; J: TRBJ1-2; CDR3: CASSPAGTGVYGYTF; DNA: TGTGCCAGCTCACCCGCCGGGACAGGGGTCTATGGCTACACCTTC